This T cell receptor beta chain was observed in a study of cytomegalovirus exposure and HLA in healthy donors. Notes on the study in general: In vitro work confirmed that a few CMV-associated chains recognize CMV antigens. Later analysis indicated greater clonal expansion among HLA-associated TCR beta chains than among equally common other chains.

Researchers ran the PCR with 60 Vbeta and 13 Jbeta primers. Method: immunoSEQ multiplex PCR; TCRdb's copy keeps in-frame clones and lacks some. The top ten clones hold about a sixth of a sample with more than 200,000 clones, about 74% of them seen once. Notes on this clone: Its specificity is unknown.

The source of this sequence is a man aged 35 to 55 in good health and CMV-seronegative. Sequencing used PBMCs.

The CDR3 loop reads CATTQDRSGANVLTF. In nucleotides, the CDR3 is TGTGCCACCACACAGGACCGCTCTGGGGCCAACGTCCTGACTTTC. This sequence joins TRBV18 and TRBJ2-6; perhaps TRBD1 as D (5 bases). The CDR3 totals 15 residues. Germline lookup yields CDR1 KGHSH and CDR2 LQKENI. V was shortened by 10 bases and J by 0 bases, with 13 bases between the two germline ends. Supplemented by reference TRBV18 and TRBJ2-6, the full variable domain reads NAGVMQNPRHLVRRRGQEARLRCSPMKGHSHVYWYRQLPEEGLKFMVYLQKENIIDESGMPKERFSAEFPKEGPSILRIQQVVRGDSAAYFCATTQDRSGANVLTFGAGSRLTVL.